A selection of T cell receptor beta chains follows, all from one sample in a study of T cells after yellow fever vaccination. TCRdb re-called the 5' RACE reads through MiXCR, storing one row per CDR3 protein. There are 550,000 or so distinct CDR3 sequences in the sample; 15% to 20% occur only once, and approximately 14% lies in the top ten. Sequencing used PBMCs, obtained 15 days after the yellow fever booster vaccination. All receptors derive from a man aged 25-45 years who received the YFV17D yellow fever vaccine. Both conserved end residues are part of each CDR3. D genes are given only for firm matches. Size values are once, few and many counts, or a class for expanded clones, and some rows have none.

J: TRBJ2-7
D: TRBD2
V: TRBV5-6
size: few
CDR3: CASSLTRLAGGSYF
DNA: TGTGCCAGCAGCTTGACGAGACTAGCGGGAGGATCTTACTTC

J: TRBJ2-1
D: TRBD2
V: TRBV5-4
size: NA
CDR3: CACGTSGYNEQFF
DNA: TGTGCCTGTGGGACTAGCGGTTACAATGAGCAGTTCTTC

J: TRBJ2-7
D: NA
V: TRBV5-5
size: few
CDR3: CASSFRRADSYSYEQYF
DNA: TGTGCCAGCAGCTTCAGAAGGGCCGATTCGTACTCCTACGAGCAGTACTTC

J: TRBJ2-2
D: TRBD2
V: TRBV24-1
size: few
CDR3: CATSDPGTSGELFF
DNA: TGTGCCACCAGTGACCCCGGGACTAGCGGGGAGCTGTTTTTT

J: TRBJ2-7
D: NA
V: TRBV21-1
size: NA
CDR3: CASSKLWESSYEQYF
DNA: TGTGCCAGCAGCAAACTCTGGGAAAGCTCCTACGAGCAGTACTTC

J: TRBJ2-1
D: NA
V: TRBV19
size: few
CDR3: CASSPPDYYNEQFF
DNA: TGTGCCAGTAGTCCCCCGGACTACTACAATGAGCAGTTCTTC

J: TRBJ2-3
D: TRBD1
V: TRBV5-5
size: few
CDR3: CASTLRGLDVTDTQYF
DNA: TGTGCCAGCACCCTTAGGGGGCTGGACGTCACAGATACGCAGTATTTT

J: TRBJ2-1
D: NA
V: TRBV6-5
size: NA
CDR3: CASSYSMGEDEQFF
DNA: TGTGCCAGCAGTTACTCCATGGGTGAAGATGAGCAGTTCTTC

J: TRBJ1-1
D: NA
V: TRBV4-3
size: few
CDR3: CASSQHGTEAFF
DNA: TGCGCCAGCAGCCAACATGGGACTGAAGCTTTCTTT

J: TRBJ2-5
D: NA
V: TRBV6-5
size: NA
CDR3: CASRQRLGYETQYF
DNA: TGTGCCAGCAGGCAACGACTAGGTTATGAGACCCAGTACTTC

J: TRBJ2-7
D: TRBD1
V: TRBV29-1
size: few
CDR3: CSVETGETYEQYF
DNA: TGCAGCGTTGAGACAGGGGAGACCTACGAGCAGTACTTC

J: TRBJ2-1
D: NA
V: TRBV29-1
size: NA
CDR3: CSVEPRGRDYEQFF
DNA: TGCAGCGTTGAACCGAGGGGGAGGGACTATGAGCAGTTCTTC

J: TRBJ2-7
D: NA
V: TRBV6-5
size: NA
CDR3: CASSYSAGEQYF
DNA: TGTGCCAGCAGTTACTCCGCTGGCGAGCAGTACTTC

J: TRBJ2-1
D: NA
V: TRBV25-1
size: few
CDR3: CASSEGVGEQFF
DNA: TGTGCCAGCAGTGAAGGCGTCGGTGAGCAGTTCTTC

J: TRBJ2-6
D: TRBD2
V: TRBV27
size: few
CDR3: CASTRGGGANVLTF
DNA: TGTGCCAGCACTCGGGGGGGAGGGGCCAACGTCCTGACTTTC

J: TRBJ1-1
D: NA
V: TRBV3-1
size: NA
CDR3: CASSQDLYTEAFF
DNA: TGTGCCAGCAGCCAAGATCTGTACACTGAAGCTTTCTTT

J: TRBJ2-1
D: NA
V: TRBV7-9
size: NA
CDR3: CASSPGPGQLYNEQFF
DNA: TGTGCCAGCAGCCCTGGCCCGGGACAACTGTACAATGAGCAGTTCTTC

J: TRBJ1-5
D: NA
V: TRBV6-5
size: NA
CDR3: CASSYAGPYSNQPQHF
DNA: TGTGCCAGCAGTTACGCGGGGCCGTATAGCAATCAGCCCCAGCATTTT

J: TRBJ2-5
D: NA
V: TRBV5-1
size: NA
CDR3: CASSLERGQETQYF
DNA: TGCGCCAGCAGCTTGGAACGGGGACAAGAGACCCAGTACTTC

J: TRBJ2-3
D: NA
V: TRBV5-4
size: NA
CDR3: CASSLARSGELSTDTQYF
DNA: TGTGCCAGCAGCTTGGCCCGTAGCGGAGAACTTAGCACAGATACGCAGTATTTT

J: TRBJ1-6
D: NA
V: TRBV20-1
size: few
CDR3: CSASRQQNSPLHF
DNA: TGCAGTGCTAGCAGACAGCAAAATTCACCCCTCCACTTT

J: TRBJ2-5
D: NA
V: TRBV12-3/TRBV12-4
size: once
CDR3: CASSLVLRNQETQYF
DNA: TGTGCCAGCAGTTTAGTTCTGCGGAACCAAGAGACCCAGTACTTC

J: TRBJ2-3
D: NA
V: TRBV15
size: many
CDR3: CATSPDRTDTQYF
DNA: TGTGCCACCAGCCCGGACCGCACAGATACGCAGTATTTT

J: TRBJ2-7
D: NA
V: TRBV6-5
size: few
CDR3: CASSYSAGAAYEQYF
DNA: TGTGCCAGCAGTTACTCAGCAGGGGCGGCCTACGAGCAGTACTTC

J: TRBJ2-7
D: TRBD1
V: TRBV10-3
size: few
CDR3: CAIAKDRGSSYEQYF
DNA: TGTGCCATCGCGAAGGACAGGGGAAGCTCCTACGAGCAGTACTTC

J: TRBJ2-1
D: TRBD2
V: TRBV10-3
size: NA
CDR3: CAIQPAGGVDEQFF
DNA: TGTGCCATCCAGCCAGCGGGAGGGGTTGATGAGCAGTTCTTC

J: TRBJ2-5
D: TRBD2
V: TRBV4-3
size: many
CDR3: CASSGGRGGETQYF
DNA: TGCGCCAGCAGCGGCGGGAGAGGTGGAGAGACCCAGTACTTC

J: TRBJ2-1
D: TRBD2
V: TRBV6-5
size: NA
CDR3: CASSYAGSGTSGSYNEQFF
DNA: TGTGCCAGCAGTTATGCGGGGTCCGGGACTAGCGGGAGCTACAATGAGCAGTTCTTC